Listed below are T cell receptor beta chains from one sample, sequenced in a study of cytotoxic CD8 clonotypes in ibrutinib-treated CLL. Clones were read by immunoSEQ multiplex PCR, and TCRdb kept only the in-frame ones, dropping some. Of about 50,000 clones in the sample, 57% were seen once. Source: PBMCs, taken after 24 months of ibrutinib treatment. All receptors derive from a human donor with chronic lymphocytic leukemia. Each CDR3 is given with its conserved first and last residue. A D gene is named only where the DNA matches it firmly. Size is stated for part of the rows, as once, few or many counts, or as a class when the clone is expanded.

d_call,clone_size,v_call,j_call,cdr3_aa,cdr3_nt
.,.,TRBV2,TRBJ2-5,CASSDTATLETQYF,TGTGCCAGCAGTGATACGGCTACTTTGGAGACCCAGTACTTC
.,.,TRBV7-6,TRBJ1-1,CASRLTANTEAFF,TGTGCCAGCAGGTTGACCGCCAACACTGAAGCTTTCTTT
.,.,TRBV29-1,TRBJ2-3,CSVGGDTQYF,TGCAGCGTTGGCGGGGATACGCAGTATTTT
TRBD1,.,TRBV5-1,TRBJ1-5,CASSYRGNQPQHF,TGCGCCAGCAGCTACAGGGGGAATCAGCCCCAGCATTTT
.,.,TRBV9,TRBJ1-5,CASSLGGASQPQHF,TGTGCCAGCAGCTTAGGGGGTGCGAGTCAGCCCCAGCATTTT
.,.,TRBV6-6,TRBJ1-5,CATGTGLSNQPQHF,TGTGCCACCGGGACGGGCTTAAGCAATCAGCCCCAGCATTTT
.,.,TRBV6-1,TRBJ2-5,CASSEIGGKRTQYF,TGTGCCAGCAGTGAGATTGGGGGTAAGCGGACCCAGTACTTC
.,.,TRBV11-2,TRBJ2-3,CASSSSAPTDTQYF,TGTGCCAGCAGCTCTAGCGCCCCCACAGATACGCAGTATTTT
.,few,TRBV5-1,TRBJ1-4,CASSLGTTTNEKLFF,TGCGCCAGCAGCTTGGGGACAACGACTAATGAAAAACTGTTTTTT
.,.,TRBV7-2,TRBJ1-4,CASSPPPTNEKLFF,TGTGCCAGCAGCCCCCCCCCAACTAATGAAAAACTGTTTTTT
.,few,TRBV6-5,TRBJ1-2,CASRNTGGYTF,TGTGCCAGCCGGAATACCGGTGGCTACACCTTC
.,many,TRBV5-4,TRBJ2-7,CASSLEGVRSYEQYF,TGTGCCAGCAGCTTGGAGGGGGTCCGCTCCTACGAGCAGTACTTC
.,.,TRBV18,TRBJ2-2,CASSPPLHGELFF,TGTGCCAGCTCACCACCGCTACACGGGGAGCTGTTTTTT
.,.,TRBV10-2,TRBJ1-5,CASSAGGSNQPQHF,TGCGCCAGCAGTGCGGGGGGGAGCAATCAGCCCCAGCATTTT
.,.,TRBV7-8,TRBJ1-1,CASSLATSGMNTEAFF,TGTGCCAGCAGCTTAGCGACGTCGGGCATGAACACTGAAGCTTTCTTT
.,.,TRBV5-1,TRBJ1-1,CASSLQGFTEAFF,TGCGCCAGCAGCTTGCAGGGATTTACTGAAGCTTTCTTT
.,few,TRBV19,TRBJ1-1,CASSIAHGGGTEAFF,TGTGCCAGTAGTATAGCCCACGGTGGCGGCACTGAAGCTTTCTTT
.,.,TRBV5-1,TRBJ2-5,CASSLQGGETQYF,TGCGCCAGCAGCCTACAGGGTGGGGAGACCCAGTACTTC
.,.,TRBV11-2,TRBJ2-5,CASSFLGALQETQYF,TGTGCCAGCAGCTTTTTGGGCGCGCTACAAGAGACCCAGTACTTC
.,.,TRBV6-1,TRBJ2-3,CASSEAWVFQGTDTQYF,TGTGCCAGCAGTGAAGCTTGGGTCTTTCAGGGAACAGATACGCAGTATTTT
.,.,TRBV18,TRBJ1-2,CASSPLRAGEPYGYTF,TGTGCCAGCTCACCTCTCCGCGCAGGAGAGCCCTATGGCTACACCTTC
.,.,TRBV6-1,TRBJ1-2,CASSERGAYGYTF,TGTGCCAGCAGTGAACGGGGGGCCTATGGCTACACCTTC
.,few,TRBV11-2,TRBJ1-1,CASSLDQARAAFF,TGTGCCAGCAGCTTAGATCAGGCCAGGGCGGCTTTCTTT
.,.,TRBV5-4,TRBJ1-3,CASSFQGNTIYF,TGTGCCAGCAGCTTTCAGGGAAACACCATATATTTT
.,.,TRBV5-6,TRBJ1-5,CASSNTGHRPQHF,TGTGCCAGCAGCAATACGGGCCACCGGCCCCAGCATTTT
TRBD1,.,TRBV6-5,TRBJ1-4,CASRGQGWEEKLFF,TGTGCCAGCAGGGGACAGGGCTGGGAGGAAAAACTGTTTTTT
.,few,TRBV18,TRBJ1-6,CASSPGPGDSPLHF,TGTGCCAGCTCACCAGGGCCAGGGGATTCACCCCTCCACTTT
TRBD1,once,TRBV2,TRBJ1-2,CASSSYRGGYGYTF,TGTGCCAGCAGTTCTTACAGGGGGGGCTATGGCTACACCTTC
TRBD2,few,TRBV6-1,TRBJ2-7,CASIREGRGEQYF,TGTGCCAGCATCAGGGAGGGAAGAGGCGAGCAGTACTTC
.,many,TRBV7-8,TRBJ2-3,CASSLAEATDTQYF,TGTGCCAGCAGCTTAGCGGAGGCAACAGATACGCAGTATTTT
TRBD2,.,TRBV5-1,TRBJ2-3,CASSLGTTGDTQYF,TGCGCCAGCAGCCTAGGGACTACCGGAGATACGCAGTATTTT
.,.,TRBV2,TRBJ2-5,CASSPPEPQETQYF,TGTGCCAGCAGCCCCCCCGAGCCGCAAGAGACCCAGTACTTC
.,.,TRBV5-4,TRBJ2-7,CASSPGGSSASYEQYF,TGTGCCAGCAGCCCCGGCGGGTCCTCGGCTTCCTACGAGCAGTACTTC
TRBD1,once,TRBV29-1,TRBJ1-1,CSAWTGQAFF,TGCAGCGCTTGGACAGGGCAAGCTTTCTTT
TRBD1,few,TRBV2,TRBJ2-2,CASSETGYAGELFF,TGTGCCAGCAGTGAGACAGGGTATGCCGGGGAGCTGTTTTTT
.,.,TRBV4-1,TRBJ1-4,CASSQDRYEKLFF,TGCGCCAGCAGCCAAGATAGATATGAAAAACTGTTTTTT
TRBD2,.,TRBV7-8,TRBJ2-7,CASSLVLAGLNEQYF,TGTGCCAGCAGCTTAGTCCTAGCGGGGCTCAACGAGCAGTACTTC
.,.,TRBV15,TRBJ2-7,CATSPGYYEQYF,TGTGCCACCAGCCCAGGTTACTACGAGCAGTACTTC
.,few,TRBV13,TRBJ2-5,CASSPSTQETQYF,TGTGCCAGCAGCCCCTCGACCCAAGAGACCCAGTACTTC
.,.,TRBV2,TRBJ1-2,CASGGHQGLGYGYTF,TGTGCCAGCGGGGGCCATCAGGGTCTCGGCTATGGCTACACCTTC
TRBD1,.,TRBV29-1,TRBJ2-7,CSVNGQGVTYEQYF,TGCAGCGTCAATGGACAGGGGGTGACCTACGAGCAGTACTTC
.,medium-sized,TRBV2,TRBJ2-1,CASSDAANEQFF,TGTGCCAGCAGTGACGCGGCGAATGAGCAGTTCTTC
.,many,TRBV5-8,TRBJ1-5,CASSSWDGGGTAQHF,TGTGCCAGCAGCTCATGGGACGGCGGGGGAACAGCCCAGCATTTT
.,few,TRBV2,TRBJ2-1,CASGRFYNEQFF,TGTGCCAGCGGCCGTTTCTACAATGAGCAGTTCTTC
.,.,TRBV5-1,TRBJ2-3,CASKQLGGGSTDTQYF,TGCGCCAGTAAGCAGCTGGGAGGGGGTTCGACAGATACGCAGTATTTT
TRBD1,.,TRBV6-5,TRBJ1-1,CASSRQGLTEAFF,TGTGCCAGCAGTAGACAGGGGCTGACTGAAGCTTTCTTT
.,few,TRBV5-1,TRBJ2-2,CASSAYRDSGGELFF,TGCGCCAGCAGCGCATACCGGGACTCTGGCGGGGAGCTGTTTTTT
.,.,TRBV7-9,TRBJ2-3,CASSPRQPPSTDTQYF,TGTGCCAGCAGCCCCCGTCAACCTCCTAGCACAGATACGCAGTATTTT
TRBD2,many,TRBV4-2,TRBJ2-5,CASSQEAGGLQETQYF,TGTGCCAGCAGCCAAGAGGCGGGGGGGCTCCAAGAGACCCAGTACTTC
.,.,TRBV7-9,TRBJ2-7,CASSLARAPYEQYF,TGTGCCAGCAGCTTAGCACGAGCTCCCTACGAGCAGTACTTC
.,.,TRBV25-1,TRBJ1-1,CASKSGYTEAFF,TGTGCCAGCAAATCAGGGTACACTGAAGCTTTCTTT
.,few,TRBV14,TRBJ2-3,CASSRTRAASTDTQYF,TGTGCCAGCAGCCGGACTCGGGCGGCTAGCACAGATACGCAGTATTTT
.,.,TRBV6-1,TRBJ1-4,CASSPTGGDEKLFF,TGTGCCAGCAGTCCAACAGGAGGGGATGAAAAACTGTTTTTT